Shown below are 28 T cell receptor beta chains from a single sample sequenced in a study of glioma-infiltrating T cells. Using RNA template, CDR3s of TCR alpha and beta were amplified with iRepertoire arm-PCR. MiXCR, run by TCRdb on the multiplex PCR reads, gives a single entry per CDR3 protein. The data show some 99,000 distinct CDR3 sequences, approximately 26% seen once. What was sequenced was glioma tissue, nonneoplastic brain tissue, or PBMCs (not recorded which). The receptors were sampled from a human donor with low-grade glioma or glioblastoma, undergoing nonglioma brain surgery, or in good health (not recorded which).

Comments on this clonotype: At one of its ends the junction is not consistent with the germline gene, which may arise from a read error. The J gene is TRBJ2-7, the V gene TRBV15, with 14 bases identical to TRBD2. The CDR3 has 15 amino acids. Germline values: CDR1 LNHNV, CDR2 YYDKDF (reference sequence). This CDR3 is CATSRPRLAGGPWNF. The CDR3 region has the DNA TGTGCCACCAGCAGACCCAGACTAGCGGGAGGGCCCTGGAACTTC.

About this clonotype: Since the CDR3 does not end with the conserved phenylalanine or tryptophan, this likely comes from a read error. The CDR3 DNA reads TGTGCCAGCCTACAGGGCTATTCACCCCTCCACTAT. Its translation is CASLQGYSPLHY. This chain uses TRBV11-2 with TRBJ1-6, with a tentative D call TRBD1 (6 bases). Germline loops: CDR1 SGHAT, CDR2 FQNNGV. This CDR3 comprises 12 residues. V was shortened by 8 bases and J by 8 bases, with 10 bases between the two germline ends.

There are many counts of this clonotype. V usage is TRBV6-1 and J usage is TRBJ2-1; possibly TRBD1 for D (5 bases). With 5 bases removed from V and 3 bases from J, the gap between germline ends came to 17 bases. The CDR3 totals 16 residues. Germline-derived CDR1 and CDR2 are MNHNS and SASEGT. CDR3 sequence reads: CASSYMQGPDYNEQFF. In nucleotides, the CDR3 is TGTGCCAGCAGTTACATGCAGGGTCCAGACTACAATGAGCAGTTCTTC.

Concerning this clonotype: One base away lies a much larger clone, so this may be a sequencing read error. The conserved closing phenylalanine or tryptophan is absent in this CDR3, likely reflecting a read error. The chain combines TRBV12-3 or TRBV12-4 with TRBJ1-5; 7 nucleotides align to TRBD1. The CDR3 spans 14 residues. V gave up 7 bases and J gave up 5 bases; unmatched junction bases: 8. CDR3 sequence (DNA): TGTGCCAGCACCAAAACAGGGGTAGATCAGCCCCAGCATGTT. Translating it yields CASTKTGVDQPQHV.

This clonotype was seen ten or more times. V and J are TRBV18 and TRBJ2-5, with no clear D. The CDR3 extends over 15 amino acids. CDR1 KGHSH and CDR2 LQKENI come from the germline V gene. Trimming stripped 3 bases from V and 2 bases from J, with 13 bases between. CDR3 nucleotide sequence: TGTGCCAGCTCACCCTACCAGAAGATGCAAGAGACCCAGTACTTC. Translation gives CASSPYQKMQETQYF. Together with reference TRBV18 and TRBJ2-5, the CDR3 gives the full variable domain: NAGVMQNPRHLVRRRGQEARLRCSPMKGHSHVYWYRQLPEEGLKFMVYLQKENIIDESGMPKERFSAEFPKEGPSILRIQQVVRGDSAAYFCASSPYQKMQETQYFGPGTRLLVL.

Remarks on this clonotype: The CDR3 end shows no conserved phenylalanine or tryptophan, and so a read error is likely. The chain carries TRBV18 and TRBJ1-4; D unclear. The V gene's germline CDR1 is KGHSH and CDR2 LQKENI. This CDR3 has 12 residues. Between the trimmed V and J ends, which lost 3 bases and 8 bases, there was a span of 7 bases. The CDR3 region is CASSPDWEKLFY. The CDR3 DNA reads as TGTGCCAGCTCACCGGACTGGGAAAAACTGTTTTAT.

As for this clonotype: Germline and junction disagree at one end, which may indicate a read error. This chain joins TRBV6-2 or TRBV6-3 and TRBJ2-7; 7 nucleotides align to TRBD2. Germline CDR1 and CDR2: MNHEY and SVGEGT. The CDR3 covers 15 residues. The CDR3 spells CSSSPLEGGLYEQHF. CDR3 DNA sequence: TGTTCCAGCAGCCCCTTGGAGGGAGGGCTCTACGAGCAGCACTTC.

This clonotype was counted at least ten times. CDR3: CASSYSPPGWSSYNEQFF. The CDR3, as DNA: TGTGCCAGCAGTTACTCCCCCCCTGGGTGGAGCTCCTACAATGAGCAGTTCTTC. This rearrangement joins TRBV6-6 to TRBJ2-1; D unresolved. This CDR3 region has 18 residues. The germline V gene has CDR1 MNHNY and CDR2 SVGAGI (reference sequence). Trimming removed 0 bases at V and 0 bases at J, with 15 bases between.

This clonotype has just one count. A junction boundary mismatches the germline segment, possibly from a read error. V usage is TRBV6-1 and J usage is TRBJ2-7; D uncertain. The V gene's germline CDR1 is MNHNS and CDR2 SASEGT. The length of the CDR3 is 13 residues. The CDR3 reads CASSEGIPYELYF. The CDR3, as DNA: TGTGCCAGCAGTGAGGGGATACCCTACGAGCTGTACTTC.

This clonotype was seen many times. V usage is TRBV7-2 and J usage is TRBJ1-1; D may be TRBD1 (5 bases). The length of the CDR3 is 15 residues. V dropped 4 bases and J dropped 1 base, with 13 bases sitting between them. Germline CDR1 and CDR2: SGHTA and FQGNSA. CDR3 bases: TGTGCCAGCAGCTCCCGACAGCCGAGGAACACTGAAGCTTTCTTT. Translation: CASSSRQPRNTEAFF.

This clonotype was found a few times. This rearrangement joins TRBV5-1 to TRBJ2-1; D not resolved. The ends were cut back, 4 bases at V and 5 bases at J, with 10 bases in the middle. CDR3 length: 13 residues. From germline, CDR1 is SGHRS and CDR2 YFSETQ. The CDR3 region has the DNA TGCGCCAGCAGCGAGGATCCTAACAATGAGCAGTTCTTC. This gives the protein CASSEDPNNEQFF.

In this sample, this clonotype turned up many times. CDR3 residues: CSVEDATGREQYF. In DNA, the CDR3 is TGCAGCGTTGAAGACGCTACAGGGCGCGAGCAGTACTTC. This rearrangement joins TRBV29-1 to TRBJ2-7, with D perhaps matching TRBD1 (6 bases). This CDR3 comprises 13 residues. Trimming pared 0 bases from V and 6 bases from J, leaving 12 bases between. CDR1 SQVTM and CDR2 ANQGSEA come from the germline V gene.

In its sample, this clonotype was seen many times. The V gene is TRBV6-2 or TRBV6-3, the J gene TRBJ2-7, with 11 bases lining up with TRBD1. The V and J ends lost 4 bases and 5 bases, in that order; junction bases with no gene match: 10. The germline V gene encodes CDR1 MNHEY and CDR2 SVGEGT. This CDR3 contains 16 residues. The CDR3 sequence is CASSSHPGTGGNEQYF. DNA for the CDR3: TGTGCCAGCAGTTCTCATCCCGGGACAGGGGGGAACGAGCAGTACTTC.

The chain joins TRBV19 to TRBJ1-4, with D possibly being TRBD1 (6 bases). Germline lookup yields CDR1 LNHDA and CDR2 SQIVND (reference sequence). Trimming removed 3 bases from V and 8 bases from J, with 13 bases in between. The CDR3 has 14 amino acids. CDR3 DNA: TGTGCCAGTAGTATGCGGGGGGCCCGGGAAAAACTGTTTTTT. It codes for CASSMRGAREKLFF.

This clonotype was detected ten times or more. The V and J genes are TRBV3-1 and TRBJ2-3; D possibly uses TRBD1 or TRBD2 (5 bases each). The CDR3 totals 14 residues. Germline CDR1 and CDR2: LGHDT and YNNKEL (reference sequence). Trimming took off 7 bases at V and 1 base at J, with 12 bases between the two ends. The DNA for the CDR3 is TGTGCCAGCACCCGGGACCGACGCACAGATACGCAGTATTTT. This codes for CASTRDRRTDTQYF.

This clonotype was counted ten times or more. The V call is TRBV19, the J call TRBJ2-3, with D possibly TRBD1 on 6 matching bases. CDR1 is LNHDA and CDR2 is SQIVND in the germline V gene (reference sequence). Between the trimmed V and J ends, which lost 7 bases and 1 base, there was a span of 9 bases. The CDR3 has 13 residues. The DNA for the CDR3 is TGTGCCAGTATGAAGGGGGGCACAGATACGCAGTATTTT. Protein sequence: CASMKGGTDTQYF.

This clonotype was observed at least ten times. V gene TRBV19 combines with J gene TRBJ1-2; D is ambiguous. The V gene lost 7 bases and the J gene lost 4 bases, with 13 bases spanning the gap. The CDR3 consists of 13 residues. Germline V gives CDR1 LNHDA, CDR2 SQIVND (reference sequence). The CDR3 reads CASTSQAFYGYTF. In nucleotides, the CDR3 is TGTGCCAGTACCTCCCAGGCTTTCTATGGCTACACCTTC.

The chain's CDR3 is CASSSPGTVKETQYF. CDR3 bases: TGTGCCAGCAGCTCCCCCGGGACAGTTAAAGAGACCCAGTACTTC. This chain joins TRBV9 and TRBJ2-5, with 7 bases lining up with TRBD1. The CDR3 is 15 residues long. V lost 4 bases and J lost 3; bases outside the gene matches: 9. The germline CDR1 and CDR2 sequences are SGDLS and YYNGEE.

This clonotype was counted ten times or more. The chain has TRBV28 and TRBJ2-2; tentative D call: TRBD2 (5 bases). The V end was cut by 2 bases, the J end by 7 bases, with 17 bases between. This CDR3 is built from 16 residues. Germline V lookup: CDR1 MDHEN, CDR2 SYDVKM. CDR3 nucleotides: TGTGCCAGCAGTTTACCCCCTCAGGAGGAAGGCGGGGAGCTGTTTTTT. Residues: CASSLPPQEEGGELFF. The complete variable domain, with remaining parts taken from reference TRBV28 and TRBJ2-2, reads DVKVTQSSRYLVKRTGEKVFLECVQDMDHENMFWYRQDPGLGLRLIYFSYDVKMKEKGDIPEGYSVSREKKERFSLILESASTNQTSMYLCASSLPPQEEGGELFFGEGSRLTVL.

The chain links TRBV28 to TRBJ2-1, with TRBD1 matching 8 bases. The CDR3 spans 19 residues. Germline trimming cut 5 bases from V and 2 bases from J; bases unmatched to any gene: 17. Per the germline V gene, CDR1 is MDHEN and CDR2 is SYDVKM. The CDR3 bases are TGTGCCAGCAGTGACGGACAGGGAGCCAATTCCAAGACCTACAATGAGCAGTTCTTC. Its protein is CASSDGQGANSKTYNEQFF.

This chain joins TRBV19 and TRBJ2-7; TRBD1 might be the D (6 bases). The V gene's germline CDR1 is LNHDA and CDR2 SQIVND (reference sequence). The CDR3 has 15 residues. Trimming pared 3 bases from V and 1 base from J, leaving 13 bases between. The CDR3 reads CASSMKGTRSYEQYF. The CDR3 bases are TGTGCCAGTAGTATGAAGGGGACACGATCCTACGAGCAGTACTTC.

About this clonotype itself: This may be a read error: a much more frequent sequence differs by one nucleotide. This rearrangement joins TRBV11-2 to TRBJ1-2; no definite D call. Germline V CDR1 and CDR2: SGHAT, FQNNGV. V gave up 4 bases and J gave up 5 bases, with 14 bases separating them. The CDR3 is 14 amino acids. CDR3 protein: CASSYGNPTYGYTF. CDR3 DNA: TGTGCCAGCAGCTACGGAAACCCGACTTATGGCTACACCTTC. The variable domain in full, completed from reference TRBV11-2 and TRBJ1-2, reads EAGVAQSPRYKIIEKRQSVAFWCNPISGHATLYWYQQILGQGPKLLIQFQNNGVVDDSQLPKDRFSAERLKGVDSTLKIQPAKLEDSAVYLCASSYGNPTYGYTFGSGTRLTVV.

This clonotype was picked up many times. The chain uses TRBV27 and TRBJ1-5; D gene uncertain. The ends were cut back, 5 bases at V and 0 bases at J, with 5 bases in the middle. CDR3 size: 13 residues. The germline V gene has CDR1 MNHEY and CDR2 SMNVEV (reference sequence). CDR3 residues: CASSRGSNQPQHF. CDR3 coding DNA: TGTGCCAGCAGTCGGGGTAGCAATCAGCCCCAGCATTTT.

This clonotype was seen at least ten times. J is TRBJ1-1 and V is TRBV24-1; 8 bases align to TRBD1. V trimming: 9 bases; J trimming: 3 bases; junction bases outside the gene matches: 11. The germline CDR1 and CDR2 sequences are KGHDR and SFDVKD. This CDR3 has 15 amino acids. The DNA of the CDR3 is TGTGCCACCCCTCGACAGGGGCCGGGGGACACTGAAGCTTTCTTT. Translating it yields CATPRQGPGDTEAFF.

Comments on this clonotype: A much more abundant neighbour one base away suggests this may be a read error. The gene calls are TRBV12-3 or TRBV12-4 and TRBJ2-1, with 11 bases fitting TRBD2. The ends lost 4 bases at V and 4 bases at J; junction bases unmatched: 6. This CDR3 region has 16 residues. CDR3 sequence: CASSSELAGVYNEQFF. CDR3 sequence (DNA): TGTGCCAGCAGTTCTGAACTAGCGGGGGTGTACAATGAGCAGTTCTTC.

This clonotype was picked up one time. With a much larger clone just one base away, this may be a read error. The rearrangement uses TRBV10-2 and TRBJ1-5; maybe TRBD1 (5 bases). Germline-derived CDR1 and CDR2 are WSHSY and SAAADI. The CDR3 consists of 18 residues. The ends were cut back, 7 bases at V and 2 bases at J, with 24 bases in the middle. The CDR3 nucleotides read TGCGCCAGCACCACGGGCAGGAGGACATCGCGGGGCAATCAGCCCCAGCATTTT. Protein sequence: CASTTGRRTSRGNQPQHF.

In this sample, this clonotype turned up a few times. V and J are TRBV5-1 and TRBJ1-1; TRBD1 matches at 7 bases. This CDR3 has 15 residues. Germline loops: CDR1 SGHRS, CDR2 YFSETQ. The junction had 4 bases not matched to a gene; V was cut back by 1 base and J by 1 base. The CDR3 here is CASSLIQGENTEAFF. CDR3 coding DNA: TGCGCCAGCAGCTTGATCCAGGGGGAGAACACTGAAGCTTTCTTT. The full variable domain, in which reference TRBV5-1 and TRBJ1-1 provide the parts outside the CDR3, is KAGVTQTPRYLIKTRGQQVTLSCSPISGHRSVSWYQQTPGQGLQFLFEYFSETQRNKGNFPGRFSGRQFSNSRSEMNVSTLELGDSALYLCASSLIQGENTEAFFGQGTRLTVV.

In its sample, this clonotype was seen many times. CDR3 protein: CASSWTGSSHNEQFF. CDR3 DNA sequence: TGTGCCAGCAGCTGGACCGGGAGTAGCCACAATGAGCAGTTCTTC. The rearrangement links TRBV7-9 to TRBJ2-1; D is perhaps TRBD2 (6 bases). The CDR3 has 15 amino acids. Germline V gene sequence: CDR1 SEHNR, CDR2 FQNEAQ (reference sequence). Deletions cut 4 bases from V and 5 bases from J, with 15 bases between.